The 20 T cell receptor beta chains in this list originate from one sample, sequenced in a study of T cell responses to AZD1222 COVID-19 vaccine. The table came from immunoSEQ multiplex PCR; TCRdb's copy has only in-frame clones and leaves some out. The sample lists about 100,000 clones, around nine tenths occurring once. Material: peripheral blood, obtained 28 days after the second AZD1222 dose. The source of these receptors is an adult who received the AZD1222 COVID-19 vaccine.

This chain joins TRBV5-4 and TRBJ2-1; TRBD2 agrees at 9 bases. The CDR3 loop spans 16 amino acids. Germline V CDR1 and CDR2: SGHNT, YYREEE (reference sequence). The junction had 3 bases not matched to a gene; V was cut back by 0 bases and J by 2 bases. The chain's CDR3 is CASSLGAGGTYNEQFF. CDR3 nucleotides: TGTGCCAGCAGCTTGGGAGCGGGAGGTACCTACAATGAGCAGTTCTTC.

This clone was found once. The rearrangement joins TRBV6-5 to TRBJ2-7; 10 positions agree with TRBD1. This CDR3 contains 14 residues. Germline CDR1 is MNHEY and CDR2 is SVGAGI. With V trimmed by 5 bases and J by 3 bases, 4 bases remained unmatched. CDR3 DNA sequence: TGTGCCAGCAGTAGACAGGGGGCCGGCTACGAGCAGTACTTC. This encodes CASSRQGAGYEQYF.

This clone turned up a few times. CDR3 sequence: CASSQDAQREGITDTQYF. The CDR3 DNA reads TGCGCCAGCAGCCAAGACGCCCAGCGGGAGGGTATTACAGATACGCAGTATTTT. The chain recombines TRBV4-3 with TRBJ2-3; 10 nucleotides agree with TRBD2. Germline V gene sequence: CDR1 LGHNA, CDR2 YSLEER. Unmatched junction bases numbered 9, after V lost 0 bases and J lost 3 bases. The CDR3 has 18 amino acids.

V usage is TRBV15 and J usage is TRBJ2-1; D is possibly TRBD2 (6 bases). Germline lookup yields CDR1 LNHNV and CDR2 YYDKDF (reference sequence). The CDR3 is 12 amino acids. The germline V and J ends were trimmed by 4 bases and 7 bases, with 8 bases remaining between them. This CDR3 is CATSIGSNEQFF. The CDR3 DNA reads TGTGCCACCAGCATCGGGAGTAATGAGCAGTTCTTC.

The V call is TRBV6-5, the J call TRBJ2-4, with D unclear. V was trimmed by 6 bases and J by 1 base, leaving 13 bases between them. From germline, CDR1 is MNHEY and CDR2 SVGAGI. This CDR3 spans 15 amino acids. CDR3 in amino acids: CASSAFGDAKNIQYF. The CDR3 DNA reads TGTGCCAGCAGCGCCTTCGGCGACGCCAAAAACATTCAGTACTTC.

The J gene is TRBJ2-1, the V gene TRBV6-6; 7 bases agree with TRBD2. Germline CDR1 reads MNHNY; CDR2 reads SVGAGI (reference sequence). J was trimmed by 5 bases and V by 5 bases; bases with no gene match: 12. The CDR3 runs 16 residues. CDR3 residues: CASSALAEKDNNEQFF. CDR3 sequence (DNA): TGTGCCAGCAGTGCCCTAGCGGAGAAAGATAACAATGAGCAGTTCTTC.

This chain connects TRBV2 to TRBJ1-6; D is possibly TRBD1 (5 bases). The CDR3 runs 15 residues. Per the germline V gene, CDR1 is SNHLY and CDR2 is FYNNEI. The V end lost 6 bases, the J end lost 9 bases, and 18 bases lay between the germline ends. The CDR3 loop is CASRGTADGGSPLHF. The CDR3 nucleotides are TGTGCCAGCAGGGGGACGGCCGACGGGGGTTCACCCCTCCACTTT.

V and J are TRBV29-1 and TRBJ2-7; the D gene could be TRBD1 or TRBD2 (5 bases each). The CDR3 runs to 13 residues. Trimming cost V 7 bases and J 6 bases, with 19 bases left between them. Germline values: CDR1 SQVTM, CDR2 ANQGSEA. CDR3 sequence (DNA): TGCAGCGCCTTACCGGGGCCTTTCGCCGAGCAGTACTTC. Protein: CSALPGPFAEQYF.

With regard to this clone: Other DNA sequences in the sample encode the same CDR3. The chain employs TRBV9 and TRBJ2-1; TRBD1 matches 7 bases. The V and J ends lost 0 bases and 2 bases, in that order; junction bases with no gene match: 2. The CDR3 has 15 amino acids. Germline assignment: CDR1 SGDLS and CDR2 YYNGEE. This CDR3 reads CASSVGQGTYNEQFF. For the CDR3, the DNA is TGTGCCAGCAGCGTAGGACAGGGAACCTACAATGAGCAGTTCTTC.

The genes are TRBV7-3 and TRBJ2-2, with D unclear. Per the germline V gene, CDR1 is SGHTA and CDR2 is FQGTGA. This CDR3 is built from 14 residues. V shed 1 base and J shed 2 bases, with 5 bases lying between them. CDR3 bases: TGTGCCAGCAGCTTAATAGTTAACACCGGGGAGCTGTTTTTT. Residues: CASSLIVNTGELFF.

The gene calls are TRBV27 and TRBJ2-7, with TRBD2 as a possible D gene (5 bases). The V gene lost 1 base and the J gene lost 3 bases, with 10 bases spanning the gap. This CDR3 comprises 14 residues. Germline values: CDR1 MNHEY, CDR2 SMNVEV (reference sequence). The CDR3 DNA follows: TGTGCCAGCAGTTTATTCAGAGAGGGCTACGAGCAGTACTTC. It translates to CASSLFREGYEQYF.

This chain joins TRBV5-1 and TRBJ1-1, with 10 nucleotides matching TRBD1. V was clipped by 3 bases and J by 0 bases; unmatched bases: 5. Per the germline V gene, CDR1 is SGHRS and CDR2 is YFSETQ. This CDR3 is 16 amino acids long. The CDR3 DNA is TGCGCCAGCAGCTCCGACAGGGGGCAGGTGAACACTGAAGCTTTCTTT. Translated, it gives CASSSDRGQVNTEAFF.

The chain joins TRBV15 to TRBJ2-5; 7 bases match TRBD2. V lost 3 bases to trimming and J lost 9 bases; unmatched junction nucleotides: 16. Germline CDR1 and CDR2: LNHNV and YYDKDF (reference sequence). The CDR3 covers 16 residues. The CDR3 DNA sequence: TGTGCCACCAGCAGGATTAGAGCGGGACCGGGGGAGGCCCAGTACTTC. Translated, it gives CATSRIRAGPGEAQYF.

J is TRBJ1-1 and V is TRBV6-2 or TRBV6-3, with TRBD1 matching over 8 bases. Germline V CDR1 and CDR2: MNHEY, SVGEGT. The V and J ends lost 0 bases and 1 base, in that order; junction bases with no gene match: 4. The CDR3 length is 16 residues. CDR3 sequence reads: CASSYSRGTGNTEAFF. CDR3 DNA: TGTGCCAGCAGTTACTCGAGAGGGACAGGGAACACTGAAGCTTTCTTT.

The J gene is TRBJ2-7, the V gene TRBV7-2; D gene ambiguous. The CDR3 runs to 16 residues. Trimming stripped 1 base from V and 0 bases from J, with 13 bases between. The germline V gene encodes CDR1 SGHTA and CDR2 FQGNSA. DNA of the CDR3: TGTGCCAGCAGCTTAGGTTGGGTGGTTAGCTCCTACGAGCAGTACTTC. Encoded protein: CASSLGWVVSSYEQYF.

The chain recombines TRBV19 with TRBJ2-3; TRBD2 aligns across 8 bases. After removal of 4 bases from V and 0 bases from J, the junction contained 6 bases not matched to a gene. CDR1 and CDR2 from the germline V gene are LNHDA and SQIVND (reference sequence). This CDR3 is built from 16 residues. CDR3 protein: CASSRSSSGSTDTQYF. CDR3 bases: TGTGCCAGTAGTAGATCTTCTAGCGGGAGCACAGATACGCAGTATTTT.

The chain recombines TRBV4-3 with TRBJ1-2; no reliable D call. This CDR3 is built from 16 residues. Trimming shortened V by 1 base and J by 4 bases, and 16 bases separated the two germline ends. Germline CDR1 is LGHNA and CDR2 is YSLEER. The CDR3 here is CASSQANSRRGYGYTF. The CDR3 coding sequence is TGCGCCAGCAGCCAAGCGAATTCACGTCGGGGCTATGGCTACACCTTC.

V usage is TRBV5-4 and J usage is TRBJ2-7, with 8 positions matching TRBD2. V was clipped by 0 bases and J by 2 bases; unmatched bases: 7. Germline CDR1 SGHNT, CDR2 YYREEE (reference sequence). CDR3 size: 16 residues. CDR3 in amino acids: CASSLVAGPRTYEQYF. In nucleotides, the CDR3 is TGTGCCAGCAGCTTGGTAGCGGGGCCCAGGACCTACGAGCAGTACTTC.

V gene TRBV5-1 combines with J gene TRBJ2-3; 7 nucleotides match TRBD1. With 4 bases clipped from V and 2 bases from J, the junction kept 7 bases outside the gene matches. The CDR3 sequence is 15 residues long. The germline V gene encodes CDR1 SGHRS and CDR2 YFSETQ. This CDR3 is CASSASGQITDTQYF. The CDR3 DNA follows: TGCGCCAGCAGCGCCTCGGGACAGATCACAGATACGCAGTATTTT.

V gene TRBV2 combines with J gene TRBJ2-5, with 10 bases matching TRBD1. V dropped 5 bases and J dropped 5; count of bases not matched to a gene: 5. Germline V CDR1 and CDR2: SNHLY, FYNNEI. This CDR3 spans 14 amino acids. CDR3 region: CASSFDRGQETQYF. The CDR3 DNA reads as TGTGCCAGCAGTTTCGACAGGGGGCAGGAGACCCAGTACTTC.